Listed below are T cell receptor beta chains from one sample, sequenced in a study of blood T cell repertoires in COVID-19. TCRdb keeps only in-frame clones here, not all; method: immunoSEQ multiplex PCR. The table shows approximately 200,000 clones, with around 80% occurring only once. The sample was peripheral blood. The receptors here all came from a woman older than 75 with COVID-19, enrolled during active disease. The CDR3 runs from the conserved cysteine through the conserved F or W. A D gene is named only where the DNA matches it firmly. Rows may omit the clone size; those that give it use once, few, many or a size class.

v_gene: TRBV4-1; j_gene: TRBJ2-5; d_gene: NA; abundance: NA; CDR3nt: TGCGCCAGCAGCCAAGGTGTTAGTATATTACAAGAGACCCAGTACTTC; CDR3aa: CASSQGVSILQETQYF
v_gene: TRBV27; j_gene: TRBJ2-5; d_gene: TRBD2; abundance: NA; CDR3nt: TGTGCCAGCAGTTTATGGCCTAGCGGGGTTCAAGAGACCCAGTACTTC; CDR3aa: CASSLWPSGVQETQYF
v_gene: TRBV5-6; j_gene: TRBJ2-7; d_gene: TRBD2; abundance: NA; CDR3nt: TGTGCCAGCAGCTTGTGGCTAGCGGGAGTAGGGCCCTACGAGCAGTACTTC; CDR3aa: CASSLWLAGVGPYEQYF
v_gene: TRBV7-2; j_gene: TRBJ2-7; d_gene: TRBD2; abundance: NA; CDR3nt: TGTGCCAGCAGCCCAGGACTAGCGGGAGCCTACGAGCAGTACTTC; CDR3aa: CASSPGLAGAYEQYF
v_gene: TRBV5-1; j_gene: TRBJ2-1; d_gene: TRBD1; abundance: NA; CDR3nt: TGCGCCAGCAGACTACGGTCCGGGACAGGGGCAAATGAGCAGTTCTTC; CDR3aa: CASRLRSGTGANEQFF
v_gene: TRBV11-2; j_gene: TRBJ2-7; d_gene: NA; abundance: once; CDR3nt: TGTGCCAGCAGCCCATCCTACGAGCAGTACTTC; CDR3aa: CASSPSYEQYF
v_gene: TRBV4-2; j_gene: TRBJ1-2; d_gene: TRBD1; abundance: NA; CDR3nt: TGTGCCAGCAGCCGAGGACAGGGTAACTATGGCTACACCTTC; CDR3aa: CASSRGQGNYGYTF
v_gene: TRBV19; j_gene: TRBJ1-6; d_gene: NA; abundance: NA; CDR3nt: TGTGCCAGTAATCAGGGAAATAATTCACCCCTCCACTTT; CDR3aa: CASNQGNNSPLHF
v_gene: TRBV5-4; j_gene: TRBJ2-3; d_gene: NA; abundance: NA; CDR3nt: TGTGCCAGCAGCCTCGCCAGCGGCTACGGGACAGATACGCAGTATTTT; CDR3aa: CASSLASGYGTDTQYF
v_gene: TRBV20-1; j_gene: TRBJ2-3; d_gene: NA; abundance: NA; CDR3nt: TGCAGTGCTAGTGTCGGGCGGGCAGATACGCAGTATTTT; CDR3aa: CSASVGRADTQYF
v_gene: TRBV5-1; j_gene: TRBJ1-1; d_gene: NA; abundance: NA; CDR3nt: TGCGCCAGCAGCTTGGGGGGACATTCGAACACTGAAGCTTTCTTT; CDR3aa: CASSLGGHSNTEAFF
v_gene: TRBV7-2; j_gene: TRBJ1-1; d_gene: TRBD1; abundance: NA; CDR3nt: TGTGCCAGCAGCCTCCGTGTAGGGGGCCCCACTGAAGCTTTCTTT; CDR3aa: CASSLRVGGPTEAFF
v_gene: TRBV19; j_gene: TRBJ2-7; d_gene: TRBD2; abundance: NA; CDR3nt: TGTGCCAGTAGTAGGCTAGCGGGACCCTACGAGCAGTACTTC; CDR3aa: CASSRLAGPYEQYF
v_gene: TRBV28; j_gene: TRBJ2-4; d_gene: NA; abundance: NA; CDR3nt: TGTGCCAGCAGTGCCGGGACATCCAAAAACATTCAGTACTTC; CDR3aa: CASSAGTSKNIQYF
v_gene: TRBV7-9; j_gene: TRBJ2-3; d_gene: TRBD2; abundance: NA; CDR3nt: TGTGCCAGCAGCGGCATAGCGGGAGGTAGCACAGATACGCAGTATTTT; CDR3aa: CASSGIAGGSTDTQYF
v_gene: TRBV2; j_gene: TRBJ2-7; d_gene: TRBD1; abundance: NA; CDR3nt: TGTGCCAGCACTATACAGGGGAACGAGCAGTACTTC; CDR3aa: CASTIQGNEQYF
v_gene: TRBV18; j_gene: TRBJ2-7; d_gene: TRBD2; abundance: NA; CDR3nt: TGTGCCAGCTCACCCTACCTAGCGGGAGTCGAGCAGTACTTC; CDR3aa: CASSPYLAGVEQYF
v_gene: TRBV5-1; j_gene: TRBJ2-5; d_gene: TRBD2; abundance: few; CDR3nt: TGCGCCAGCCGCCCCGGCGGGGGGAGCCAAGAGACCCAGTACTTC; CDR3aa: CASRPGGGSQETQYF
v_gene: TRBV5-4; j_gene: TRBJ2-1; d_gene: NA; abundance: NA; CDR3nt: TGTGCCAGCGAGTTAGCGCCCTACAATGAGCAGTTCTTC; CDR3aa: CASELAPYNEQFF
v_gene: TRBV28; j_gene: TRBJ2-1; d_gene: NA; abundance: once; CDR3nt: TGTGCCAGCAGTTCCGGGCCGGGTGGGGGCAGAAGTGAGCAGTTCTTC; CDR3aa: CASSSGPGGGRSEQFF
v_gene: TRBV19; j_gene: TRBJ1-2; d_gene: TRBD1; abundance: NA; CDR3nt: TGTGCCAGTAGTCCAAGGGGGGACAGAAACTATGGCTACACCTTC; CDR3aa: CASSPRGDRNYGYTF
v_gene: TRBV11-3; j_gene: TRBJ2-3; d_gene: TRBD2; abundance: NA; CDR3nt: TGTGCCAGCAGCCGGGGAGGGGTCCCAGATACGCAGTATTTT; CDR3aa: CASSRGGVPDTQYF
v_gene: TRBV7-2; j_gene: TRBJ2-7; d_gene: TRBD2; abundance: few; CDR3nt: TGTGCCAGCAGCTTAACGCTAGCGGCGCGCTACGAGCAGTACTTC; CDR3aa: CASSLTLAARYEQYF
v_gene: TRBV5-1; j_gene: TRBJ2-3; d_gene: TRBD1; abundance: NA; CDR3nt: TGCGCCAGCAGCTTAACCGGGACAGGCACAGATACGCAGTATTTT; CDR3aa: CASSLTGTGTDTQYF
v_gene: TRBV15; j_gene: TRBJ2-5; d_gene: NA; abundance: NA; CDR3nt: TGTGCCACCAGCAGAGATCACGCGGGCCGGGAGACCCAGTACTTC; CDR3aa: CATSRDHAGRETQYF
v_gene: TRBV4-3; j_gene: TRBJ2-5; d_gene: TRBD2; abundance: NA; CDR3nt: TGCGCCAGCAGCCAAGAACTAGCGGGGGCGCGACGGACCCAGTACTTC; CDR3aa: CASSQELAGARRTQYF
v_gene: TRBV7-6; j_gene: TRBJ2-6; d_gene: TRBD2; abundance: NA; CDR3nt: TGTGCCAGCAGCTTATACGGGGGGGCAGGGGTTGCATCTGGGGCCAACGTCCTGACTTTC; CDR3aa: CASSLYGGAGVASGANVLTF
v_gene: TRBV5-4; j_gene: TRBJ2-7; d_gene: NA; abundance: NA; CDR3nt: TGTGCCAGCAGCTTTCGTTGGGTTCCCGGCCAGGGATCCTACGAGCAGTACTTC; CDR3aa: CASSFRWVPGQGSYEQYF
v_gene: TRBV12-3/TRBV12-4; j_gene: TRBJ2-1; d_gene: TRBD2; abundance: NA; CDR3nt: TGTGCCAGCGGACTAGCGGGATATGAGCAGTTCTTC; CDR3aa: CASGLAGYEQFF
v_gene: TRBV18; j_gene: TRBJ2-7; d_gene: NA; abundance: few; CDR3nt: TGTGCCAGCTCACCACCGAACTCACCCTCCTACGAGCAGTACTTC; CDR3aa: CASSPPNSPSYEQYF
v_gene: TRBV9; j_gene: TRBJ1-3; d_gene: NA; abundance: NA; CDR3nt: TGTGCCAGCAGCGTAGGAACAACTGGAAACACCATATATTTT; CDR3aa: CASSVGTTGNTIYF
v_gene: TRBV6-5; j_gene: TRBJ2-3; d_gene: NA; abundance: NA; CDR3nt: TGTGCCAGCAGTTCGGTGGGGGGGCCCACAGATACGCAGTATTTT; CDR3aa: CASSSVGGPTDTQYF